This passage covers 14 T cell receptor beta chains from one sample sequenced in a study of T-cell reconstitution after alpha-beta-depleted transplantation in children. Preparation of the TCRbeta library involved a method that used unique molecular identifiers. TCRdb re-analysed the PCR reads in MiXCR, keeping a single row per CDR3 protein. Of 500,000 to 600,000 distinct CDR3 sequences listed, approximately 20% are singletons. The material sequenced was PBMCs from the stem cell graft donor, taken from the stem cell graft. Receptor source: a human donor who donated a stem cell graft to a child with acute lymphoblastic leukemia.

The rearrangement uses TRBV5-1 and TRBJ2-5; D uncertain. Trimming removed 3 bases at V and 5 bases at J, with 20 bases between. The CDR3 spans 16 residues. Germline V gene data show CDR1 as SGHRS and CDR2 as YFSETQ. The CDR3 sequence: CASSWTYGSTGETQYF. In DNA form, the CDR3 reads TGCGCCAGCAGCTGGACGTATGGGTCCACTGGGGAGACCCAGTACTTC.

This clonotype occurred a few times. The chain couples TRBV12-3 or TRBV12-4 to TRBJ1-1; perhaps TRBD1 as D (5 bases). Deletions cut 7 bases from V and 0 bases from J, with 12 bases between. The CDR3 spans 14 residues. CDR3 protein: CASTKGSVNTEAFF. DNA for the CDR3: TGTGCCAGCACTAAGGGGTCCGTGAACACTGAAGCTTTCTTT.

The chain combines TRBV2 with TRBJ2-3; 7 nucleotides line up with TRBD2. This CDR3 region has 15 residues. V shed 0 bases and J 2 bases; nucleotides not matched to a gene: 2. The V gene's germline CDR1 is SNHLY and CDR2 FYNNEI. The chain's CDR3 is CASSEAAGFTDTQYF. DNA for the CDR3: TGTGCCAGCAGTGAAGCAGCGGGGTTCACAGATACGCAGTATTTT.

The chain couples TRBV2 to TRBJ2-1; 7 nucleotides agree with TRBD2. CDR1 SNHLY and CDR2 FYNNEI come from the germline V gene. The trim removed 8 bases at V and 4 bases at J, leaving 8 bases unmatched. The CDR3 sequence is 14 residues long. CDR3 in DNA: TGTGCCAGCGGAGGGATCGGGGGGTACAATGAGCAGTTCTTC. This encodes CASGGIGGYNEQFF.

A remark on this clonotype: Mismatch with germline at one junction end may stem from a read error. The chain employs TRBV24-1 and TRBJ2-1, with D hard to call. This CDR3 spans 14 amino acids. The germline V gene encodes CDR1 KGHDR and CDR2 SFDVKD. The CDR3, as DNA: TGTGCCCCCAGTGATCTCAGCACCGACAATGAGCAGTTCTTC. Translated: CAPSDLSTDNEQFF.

V is TRBV12-3 or TRBV12-4 and J is TRBJ2-7; tentative D call: TRBD2 (5 bases). This CDR3 has 13 amino acids. V gave up 10 bases and J gave up 2 bases, with 15 bases separating them. This CDR3 is CATGHGIPYEQYF. The DNA of the CDR3 is TGTGCCACCGGGCACGGGATTCCCTACGAGCAGTACTTC.

This clonotype was seen only a few times. The chain carries TRBV6-2 or TRBV6-3 and TRBJ2-1; TRBD2 aligns across 7 bases. J was trimmed by 2 bases and V by 1 base; bases with no gene match: 5. The V gene's germline CDR1 is MNHEY and CDR2 SVGEGT. The CDR3 loop spans 16 amino acids. Written as DNA, the CDR3 is TGTGCCAGCAGTTACTGGGGACTACCCGCCTACAATGAGCAGTTCTTC. Translation: CASSYWGLPAYNEQFF.

This clonotype was detected only a few times. The rearrangement uses TRBV5-1 and TRBJ1-2; TRBD1 matches 7 bases. V was pared by 4 bases and J by 7 bases, with 16 bases of the junction left unmatched. The CDR3 is 16 amino acids. Germline V gene lookup returns CDR1 SGHRS and CDR2 YFSETQ. In nucleotides, the CDR3 is TGCGCCAGCAGCCTTGGATCGACAGGGCCCTCCAGTGGCTACACCTTC. Amino acid sequence: CASSLGSTGPSSGYTF.

Only a few counts were recorded for this clonotype. The V call is TRBV5-1, the J call TRBJ2-7; 11 positions match TRBD1. Germline CDR1 SGHRS, CDR2 YFSETQ. Trimming cost V 3 bases and J 2 bases; bases outside gene matches: 7. The CDR3 spans 16 residues. The CDR3 DNA sequence: TGCGCCAGCAGCTGGACCTCGGGACAGGGGGCCTACGAGCAGTACTTC. It encodes CASSWTSGQGAYEQYF. The full variable domain, its missing parts supplied by reference TRBV5-1 and TRBJ2-7, is KAGVTQTPRYLIKTRGQQVTLSCSPISGHRSVSWYQQTPGQGLQFLFEYFSETQRNKGNFPGRFSGRQFSNSRSEMNVSTLELGDSALYLCASSWTSGQGAYEQYFGPGTRLTVT.

This clonotype was seen a handful of times. The V gene is TRBV20-1, the J gene TRBJ2-7; D may be TRBD1 (6 bases). CDR3 length equals 13 residues. V was shortened by 6 bases and J by 3 bases, with 15 bases between the two germline ends. CDR1 is DFQATT, CDR2 SNEGSKA, per germline (reference sequence). The CDR3 region is CSARHRTDYEQYF. In DNA, the CDR3 is TGCAGTGCCAGGCACAGGACAGACTACGAGCAGTACTTC.

This clonotype has more than one count but fewer than ten. The chain combines TRBV20-1 with TRBJ2-1; the D is unclear. Trimming removed 6 bases at V and 3 bases at J, with 9 bases between. The CDR3 is 12 residues long. Per germline, CDR1 DFQATT and CDR2 SNEGSKA (reference sequence). The CDR3 reads CSAPPLYNEQFF. Written as DNA, the CDR3 is TGCAGTGCCCCTCCACTCTACAATGAGCAGTTCTTC.

In its sample, this clonotype was seen a few times. This sequence joins TRBV7-6 and TRBJ1-1, with 7 bases aligning to TRBD1. Trimming removed 1 base from V and 1 base from J; junction bases left unmatched: 3. Germline CDR1 SGHVS, CDR2 FNYEAQ. CDR3 length equals 15 residues. CDR3 in amino acids: CASSLEQGTNTEAFF. For the CDR3, the DNA is TGTGCCAGCAGCTTAGAACAGGGGACGAACACTGAAGCTTTCTTT.

The chain joins TRBV24-1 to TRBJ2-1; 8 positions agree with TRBD1. This CDR3 spans 13 amino acids. V lost 6 bases and J lost 9; bases outside the gene matches: 6. Per the germline V gene, CDR1 is KGHDR and CDR2 is SFDVKD. Here the CDR3 DNA reads TGTGCCACCAGTCATTCCGACAGGGGTGAGCAGTTCTTC. Encoded protein: CATSHSDRGEQFF.

This clonotype was seen only a few times. This chain connects TRBV7-3 to TRBJ2-3; tentative D call: TRBD1 (5 bases). Germline-derived CDR1 and CDR2 are SGHTA and FQGTGA. The CDR3 sequence is 13 residues long. V lost 5 bases, J lost 6 bases, and 12 bases lay in between. In nucleotides, the CDR3 is TGTGCCAGCAGCCCCCGATGGGGCGATACGCAGTATTTT. Translating it yields CASSPRWGDTQYF. Combining the CDR3 with reference TRBV7-3 and TRBJ2-3 gives the whole variable domain GAGVSQTPSNKVTEKGKYVELRCDPISGHTALYWYRQSLGQGPEFLIYFQGTGAADDSGLPNDRFFAVRPEGSVSTLKIQRTERGDSAVYLCASSPRWGDTQYFGPGTRLTVL.